The entry below describes one T cell receptor beta chain. Its antigen remains unidentified. Assay used: immunoSEQ multiplex PCR; TCRdb lists only in-frame clones, some missing. The table has about 580,000 clones, 95% to 98% seen once. The CDR3 runs 15 residues. V gave up 1 base and J gave up 4 bases; unmatched junction bases: 3. Germline lookup yields CDR1 MDHEN and CDR2 SYDVKM. The entry originates in a study of shared clonotypes between healthy human individuals. Study in general: Donors consisted of a couple of women and a few men between 18 and 49.

Terminally differentiated effector memory CD45RA+ cells were excluded from the naive CD8 cells, which were CD45RO-negative and positively selected for CCR7. Study-wide points: The rarefaction results pointed to incomplete sorted-subset sequencing despite large depth.

This receptor was obtained from a man aged 25-45 years in good health. This sequence joins TRBV28 and TRBJ2-7; TRBD2 matches 11 bases. The sequencing sample was made of naive CD8+ T cells sorted from blood. CDR3 nucleotides: TGTGCCAGCAGTTTATTTCTAGCGGGAGGTTACGAGCAGTACTTC. Translating gives CASSLFLAGGYEQYF.